This record looks at one TCR beta chain sequence and its context. What it binds is not known. The V end was cut by 1 base, the J end by 0 bases, with 18 bases between. CDR1 and CDR2 from the germline V gene are SEHNR and FQNEAQ (reference sequence). The CDR3 spans 18 residues. The second PCR ran about 6 to 12 cycles with a sample-barcoded 5' primer and J-beta primers. TCRdb analysed the 5' RACE reads with MiXCR anew, one entry per CDR3 protein. Among around 1.5 million distinct CDR3 sequences listed, around 35% were seen once. The data were obtained in a study of blood T cells in healthy people across ages. Whole-study results and caveats: In the absence of known donor CMV status, changes in expanded clonotypes were possibly confounded. Whereas aged donors had fewer naive CD4+ cells, long-lived donors had more of them and higher diversity.

The sequence came from a woman in her twenties or thirties in good health. The V call is TRBV7-9, the J call TRBJ1-1; no definite D call. Sequencing input: blood. CDR3 nucleotide sequence: TGTGCCAGCAGCTTAGTAGCTTGGCGGACTTCCATGAACACTGAAGCTTTCTTT. It is translated as CASSLVAWRTSMNTEAFF.